These 15 T cell receptor beta chains share one sample of origin, sequenced in a study of shared clonotypes between healthy human individuals. Assay: immunoSEQ multiplex PCR; the TCRdb copy retains only in-frame clones and omits some. Among roughly 2.5 million clones, roughly 92% were seen once, and the ten largest hold about 0.13%. Material: naive CD4+ T cells sorted from blood. The subset is: CD45RA+ positively selected. These receptors were obtained from a man between 18 and 29 years old in good health.

V usage is TRBV9 and J usage is TRBJ2-1; 7 bases align to TRBD2. Germline V lookup: CDR1 SGDLS, CDR2 YYNGEE. The CDR3 extends over 17 amino acids. V lost 0 bases to trimming and J lost 6 bases; unmatched junction nucleotides: 12. DNA of the CDR3: TGTGCCAGCAGCGTAGGGTTGACAGCGGGGTTGGGCAATGAGCAGTTCTTC. It yields the protein CASSVGLTAGLGNEQFF.

V and J are TRBV5-1 and TRBJ2-3; a weak D match, TRBD2 (5 bases). This CDR3 region has 13 residues. The V end was cut by 3 bases, the J end by 6 bases, with 11 bases between. Germline V gene lookup returns CDR1 SGHRS and CDR2 YFSETQ. This CDR3 reads CASSSLALDTQYF. The CDR3 nucleotides read TGCGCCAGCAGCTCTCTAGCCCTCGATACGCAGTATTTT.

This chain joins TRBV6-1 and TRBJ2-3, with TRBD2 as a possible D gene (5 bases). The CDR3 extends over 14 amino acids. V lost 4 bases, J lost 0 bases, and 8 bases lay in between. Germline loops: CDR1 MNHNS, CDR2 SASEGT. This chain's CDR3 is CASSAGGSTDTQYF. In nucleotides, the CDR3 is TGTGCCAGCAGTGCGGGCGGGAGCACAGATACGCAGTATTTT.

The V call is TRBV7-3, the J call TRBJ2-7; maybe TRBD2 (6 bases). The CDR3 runs 14 residues. V lost 5 bases to trimming and J lost 2 bases, with 13 bases between them. Germline V lookup: CDR1 SGHTA, CDR2 FQGTGA. The chain's CDR3 is CASSPGTPPYEQYF. The CDR3 region has the DNA TGTGCCAGCAGCCCCGGGACTCCTCCCTACGAGCAGTACTTC.

The chain recombines TRBV11-2 with TRBJ2-7; 8 nucleotides match TRBD1. Trimming removed 9 bases from V and 2 bases from J; junction bases left unmatched: 6. This CDR3 spans 13 amino acids. Germline V gives CDR1 SGHAT, CDR2 FQNNGV. CDR3 coding DNA: TGTGCCAGTAGTCGGACAGGGACCTACGAGCAGTACTTC. Encoded protein: CASSRTGTYEQYF.

The chain uses TRBV28 and TRBJ2-5; perhaps TRBD2 as D (5 bases). The V end lost 5 bases, the J end lost 3 bases, and 13 bases lay between the germline ends. The CDR3 is 14 residues long. Per germline, CDR1 MDHEN and CDR2 SYDVKM. The CDR3 sequence is CASSPWRTEETQYF. Written as DNA, the CDR3 is TGTGCCAGCAGTCCGTGGCGGACTGAAGAGACCCAGTACTTC.

V gene TRBV10-3 combines with J gene TRBJ2-5; D is possibly TRBD2 (6 bases). Germline values: CDR1 ENHRY, CDR2 SYGVKD. The CDR3 consists of 13 residues. Trimming removed 7 bases at V and 3 bases at J, with 12 bases between. CDR3 DNA sequence: TGTGCCATCATGGACGGAGGGAAAGAGACCCAGTACTTC. Its translation is CAIMDGGKETQYF.

The chain is built from TRBV30 and TRBJ2-6, with no clear D. CDR1 GTSNPN and CDR2 SVGIG come from the germline V gene (reference sequence). The CDR3 contains 14 residues. V was clipped by 2 bases and J by 0 bases, with 5 bases between them. The CDR3 DNA reads TGTGCCTGGAGTCGAAACTCTGGGGCCAACGTCCTGACTTTC. It yields the protein CAWSRNSGANVLTF. Supplemented by reference TRBV30 and TRBJ2-6, the full variable domain reads SQTIHQWPATLVQPVGSPLSLECTVEGTSNPNLYWYRQAAGRGLQLLFYSVGIGQISSEVPQNLSASRPQDRQFILSSKKLLLSDSGFYLCAWSRNSGANVLTFGAGSRLTVL.

This clone was observed a handful of times. Other DNA variants within this sample encode the same CDR3. The J gene is TRBJ1-3, the V gene TRBV9; D not resolved. CDR1 SGDLS and CDR2 YYNGEE come from the germline V gene. V was cut by 0 bases and J by 0 bases, with 4 bases left in between. The CDR3 is 14 residues long. The CDR3 nucleotides are TGTGCCAGCAGCGTAGTTGGCTCTGGAAACACCATATATTTT. Translating gives CASSVVGSGNTIYF.

This chain links TRBV11-2 with TRBJ1-2; TRBD1 might be the D (6 bases). The CDR3 covers 14 residues. Trimming left V 0 bases short and J 8 bases short, with 13 bases between. Germline V gives CDR1 SGHAT, CDR2 FQNNGV. The chain's CDR3 is CASSLDWTEYGYTF. The CDR3 DNA follows: TGTGCCAGCAGCTTAGATTGGACAGAATACGGCTACACCTTC.

This chain connects TRBV6-1 to TRBJ1-2; no clear D gene. Germline assignment: CDR1 MNHNS and CDR2 SASEGT. The CDR3 runs 14 residues. With 6 bases removed from V and 1 base from J, the gap between germline ends came to 12 bases. As DNA, the CDR3 is TGTGCCAGCAGGAACAGCGATGTTAACTATGGCTACACCTTC. This encodes CASRNSDVNYGYTF.

The count of this clone is one. The chain couples TRBV19 to TRBJ2-6; tentative D call: TRBD1 (8 bases). This CDR3 contains 19 residues. Trimming took off 5 bases at V and 0 bases at J, with 20 bases between the two ends. The V gene's germline CDR1 is LNHDA and CDR2 SQIVND (reference sequence). The CDR3 bases are TGTGCCAGTAGTCTCCGGACAGGGAGGGGGCACTCTGGGGCCAACGTCCTGACTTTC. Translation gives CASSLRTGRGHSGANVLTF.

The chain combines TRBV5-1 with TRBJ2-5; a possible D gene is TRBD1 (5 bases). This CDR3 contains 14 residues. Germline V gene sequence: CDR1 SGHRS, CDR2 YFSETQ. Trimming removed 2 bases from V and 2 bases from J, with 10 bases in between. This CDR3 is CASSFGARQETQYF. CDR3 sequence (DNA): TGCGCCAGCAGCTTTGGGGCGAGGCAAGAGACCCAGTACTTC.

The chain has TRBV6-6 and TRBJ1-3; no clear D. V was shortened by 6 bases and J by 0 bases, with 12 bases between the two germline ends. This CDR3 spans 15 amino acids. CDR1 MNHNY and CDR2 SVGAGI come from the germline V gene (reference sequence). CDR3 in amino acids: CASSPVSPSGNTIYF. The CDR3, as DNA: TGTGCCAGCAGCCCGGTGAGCCCCTCTGGAAACACCATATATTTT.

This chain joins TRBV19 and TRBJ2-5; TRBD1 agrees at 7 bases. The germline V gene has CDR1 LNHDA and CDR2 SQIVND (reference sequence). J was trimmed by 5 bases and V by 4 bases; bases with no gene match: 13. This CDR3 is 16 amino acids long. The CDR3 DNA reads TGTGCCAGTAGTACAACGGCGTTTACAGGGGAGGAGACCCAGTACTTC. It translates to CASSTTAFTGEETQYF.